The sequence of this T cell receptor (beta chain) was determined in a study of blood T cell repertoires in COVID-19. Study details: COVID-19 samples collected from the United States, Italy and Spain covered acute and convalescent phases. T cells, B-cell-depleted T cells, or PBMCs supplied cDNA or gDNA.

This clone was counted only a few times. Seattle participants joined during active infection and were tracked over time. V dropped 4 bases and J dropped 0; count of bases not matched to a gene: 4. CDR1 and CDR2 from the germline V gene are SGHDN and FVKESK. The CDR3 runs to 15 residues. In the study's own analysis: Amplifying reference gene primers gave estimates of nucleated cell counts. Sequencing used immunoSEQ multiplex PCR; TCRdb keeps in-frame clones, though not all of them. Clone size and V and J calls were adopted from that table, with D and trimming inferred from the DNA. This sample carries 250,000 or so clones, roughly 88% of them seen once, and the ten largest clones take around 6.6%.

The chain links TRBV14 to TRBJ1-1, with 8 bases matching TRBD1. The clonotype was recovered from a woman in her twenties or thirties with COVID-19, enrolled during active disease. The sequenced sample was peripheral blood. CDR3 in amino acids: CASSPRDRMNTEAFF. CDR3 nucleotide sequence: TGTGCCAGCAGCCCCCGGGACAGGATGAACACTGAAGCTTTCTTT.